This paragraph reports one T cell receptor (beta chain). What it binds is unknown. This sample is drawn from a study of shared clonotypes between healthy human individuals. The assay ran at deep level. Produced via immunoSEQ multiplex PCR; TCRdb's table is partial and in-frame only. The repertoire holds under 1,900,000 clones, 98% seen once, with about 0.34% in the top ten. Notes on the study in general: Between a handful of donors, naive CD4 clonotypes were shared at a level of about 5%. An effect of sequencing depth on clonotype sharing among donors was expected. Naive subsets generally exceeded memory subsets in estimated richness.

The CDR3 is made up of 17 amino acids. Germline V CDR1 and CDR2: LNHDA, SQIVND (reference sequence). V lost 6 bases to trimming and J lost 3 bases, with 24 bases between them. The sequence came from a man aged 30 to 45 in good health. Sequencing was done on a sample of naive CD4+ T cells sorted from blood. Described subset: CD45RA+ positively selected. The chain has TRBV19 and TRBJ2-7; D might be TRBD1 or TRBD2, each matching 6 bases. CDR3 nucleotide sequence: TGTGCCAGTAGGCGGACCGGGGGACAACTAGTAAACTACGAGCAGTACTTC. It translates to CASRRTGGQLVNYEQYF.